A selection of T cell receptor beta chains follows, all from one sample in a study of T cell responses to AZD1222 COVID-19 vaccine. Profiled with immunoSEQ multiplex PCR; TCRdb holds only in-frame clones, not every one. The data contain 90,000 to 150,000 clones, 85% to 90% of them seen just once; the ten biggest clones take up about 4.8%. This material consisted of peripheral blood, taken on day 0 of AZD1222 vaccination. The origin of the receptors is an adult in good health. CDR3s include the opening cysteine and the closing phenylalanine or tryptophan. D genes are given only for firm matches. For some rows the clone size is stated as once, few or many, or as a class when expanded; others skip it.

v_gene: TRBV2
d_gene: TRBD2
abundance: .
j_gene: TRBJ2-1
CDR3nt: TGTGCCAGCACCGCCAGCGGGAGTGTATTGGATGAGCAGTTCTTC
CDR3aa: CASTASGSVLDEQFF

v_gene: TRBV6-4
d_gene: TRBD1
abundance: once
j_gene: TRBJ2-1
CDR3nt: TGTGCCAGCACGACAGGGGAAAATGAGCAGTTCTTC
CDR3aa: CASTTGENEQFF

v_gene: TRBV27
d_gene: TRBD2
abundance: .
j_gene: TRBJ2-3
CDR3nt: TGTGCCAGCAGTTTAGTGAGCAGCGGGAGGGCCCAGGGCACAGATACGCAGTATTTT
CDR3aa: CASSLVSSGRAQGTDTQYF

v_gene: TRBV4-2
d_gene: .
abundance: .
j_gene: TRBJ1-4
CDR3nt: TGTGCCAGCAGCCAAGAACCTCGGGTCGCAGGGTTAACTAATGAAAAACTGTTTTTT
CDR3aa: CASSQEPRVAGLTNEKLFF

v_gene: TRBV5-6
d_gene: .
abundance: .
j_gene: TRBJ2-1
CDR3nt: TGTGCCAGCAGCCACTTATCTATCGGGAGCACCTACAATGAGCAGTTCTTC
CDR3aa: CASSHLSIGSTYNEQFF

v_gene: TRBV7-2
d_gene: .
abundance: .
j_gene: TRBJ1-1
CDR3nt: TGTGCCAGCACACTTGGGCCGGTAAACACTGAAGCTTTCTTT
CDR3aa: CASTLGPVNTEAFF

v_gene: TRBV7-8
d_gene: TRBD2
abundance: .
j_gene: TRBJ2-1
CDR3nt: TGTGCCAGCAGCACTACGACTGGACTAGGAAACAATGAGCAGTTCTTC
CDR3aa: CASSTTTGLGNNEQFF

v_gene: TRBV12-5
d_gene: .
abundance: .
j_gene: TRBJ1-5
CDR3nt: TGTGCTAGTGGCACCCCCGGGCTGCTTGATCAGCCCCAGCATTTT
CDR3aa: CASGTPGLLDQPQHF

v_gene: TRBV9
d_gene: .
abundance: once
j_gene: TRBJ2-1
CDR3nt: TGTGCCAGCAGCGTAGGAGGGGAGACGAATGAGCAGTTCTTC
CDR3aa: CASSVGGETNEQFF

v_gene: TRBV29-1
d_gene: .
abundance: .
j_gene: TRBJ2-7
CDR3nt: TGCAGCGTTAGATTGACAGTGCGCGACGAGCAGTACTTC
CDR3aa: CSVRLTVRDEQYF

v_gene: TRBV3-1/TRBV3-2
d_gene: .
abundance: few
j_gene: TRBJ2-5
CDR3nt: TGTGCCAGCAGCCCCCAGGGTCCAGAGACCCAGTACTTC
CDR3aa: CASSPQGPETQYF

v_gene: TRBV18
d_gene: .
abundance: once
j_gene: TRBJ1-6
CDR3nt: TGTGCCAGCTCATCAGGACGAGTCTACCCGAGCTCCTATAATTCACCCCTCCACTTT
CDR3aa: CASSSGRVYPSSYNSPLHF

v_gene: TRBV28
d_gene: .
abundance: .
j_gene: TRBJ2-4
CDR3nt: TGTGCCAGCACCTCTTCGACAGTAGGAAACATTCAGTACTTC
CDR3aa: CASTSSTVGNIQYF

v_gene: TRBV9
d_gene: .
abundance: .
j_gene: TRBJ2-7
CDR3nt: TGTGCCAGCAGCCCATCCGGGGGGCCGTCCTACGAGCAGTACTTC
CDR3aa: CASSPSGGPSYEQYF

v_gene: TRBV7-2
d_gene: .
abundance: .
j_gene: TRBJ2-3
CDR3nt: TGTGCCAGCAGCTTCTACACAGATACGCAGTATTTT
CDR3aa: CASSFYTDTQYF

v_gene: TRBV7-2
d_gene: .
abundance: few
j_gene: TRBJ2-7
CDR3nt: TGTGCCAGCCGGGAAGGGGCTAGCTCCTACGAGCAGTACTTC
CDR3aa: CASREGASSYEQYF

v_gene: TRBV14
d_gene: .
abundance: many
j_gene: TRBJ1-2
CDR3nt: TGTGCCAGCAGCCACCGAGGCCAGGGGTGGGGCTATGGCTACACCTTC
CDR3aa: CASSHRGQGWGYGYTF

v_gene: TRBV30
d_gene: .
abundance: .
j_gene: TRBJ1-1
CDR3nt: TGTGCCTGGACTGGGACGCCGTTGAGTGAAGCTTTCTTT
CDR3aa: CAWTGTPLSEAFF

v_gene: TRBV11-2
d_gene: .
abundance: .
j_gene: TRBJ1-4
CDR3nt: TGTGCCAGCAGCCGAGGGTCCGCTAATGAAAAACTGTTTTTT
CDR3aa: CASSRGSANEKLFF

v_gene: TRBV9
d_gene: .
abundance: few
j_gene: TRBJ1-1
CDR3nt: TGTGCCAGCAGTCGTCAGGGAATGAACACTGAAGCTTTCTTT
CDR3aa: CASSRQGMNTEAFF

v_gene: TRBV4-2
d_gene: TRBD1
abundance: .
j_gene: TRBJ2-2
CDR3nt: TGTGCCAGCAGCCACGCCGGGACAGTCACCGGGGAGCTGTTTTTT
CDR3aa: CASSHAGTVTGELFF

v_gene: TRBV7-9
d_gene: .
abundance: few
j_gene: TRBJ1-6
CDR3nt: TGTGCCAGCCCCGAAGACCGGAGCTCCTATAATTCACCCCTCCACTTT
CDR3aa: CASPEDRSSYNSPLHF

v_gene: TRBV7-9
d_gene: TRBD1
abundance: .
j_gene: TRBJ2-2
CDR3nt: TGTGCCAGCAGCTTAGCTGGCGGGACAGGGAACACCGGGGAGCTGTTTTTT
CDR3aa: CASSLAGGTGNTGELFF

v_gene: TRBV6-5
d_gene: TRBD2
abundance: once
j_gene: TRBJ2-1
CDR3nt: TGTGCCAGCAGTTATCGGACTAGCGTCGATAAGCAGTTCTTC
CDR3aa: CASSYRTSVDKQFF

v_gene: TRBV2
d_gene: .
abundance: .
j_gene: TRBJ1-1
CDR3nt: TGTGCCAGCACGGACCTGGGCCGACCGAACACTGAAGCTTTCTTT
CDR3aa: CASTDLGRPNTEAFF

v_gene: TRBV10-3
d_gene: .
abundance: .
j_gene: TRBJ1-1
CDR3nt: TGTGCCATCAAACCGGAAATTCCGAACACTGAAGCTTTCTTT
CDR3aa: CAIKPEIPNTEAFF

v_gene: TRBV14
d_gene: .
abundance: once
j_gene: TRBJ2-1
CDR3nt: TGTGCCAGCAGCCCCCCAGAGCGCGAGTCCTACAATGAGCAGTTCTTC
CDR3aa: CASSPPERESYNEQFF

v_gene: TRBV10-3
d_gene: .
abundance: .
j_gene: TRBJ1-5
CDR3nt: TGTGCCATCAGTGACGAGGGGCAGCCCCAGCATTTT
CDR3aa: CAISDEGQPQHF

v_gene: TRBV1
d_gene: .
abundance: .
j_gene: TRBJ2-7
CDR3nt: TGCACCAGCCGCGGGGGTTACGAGCAGTACTTC
CDR3aa: CTSRGGYEQYF

v_gene: TRBV19
d_gene: .
abundance: .
j_gene: TRBJ2-7
CDR3nt: TGTGCCAGTAGTTCTCTGCCCGAATACGAGCAGTACTTC
CDR3aa: CASSSLPEYEQYF

v_gene: TRBV6-5
d_gene: TRBD2
abundance: .
j_gene: TRBJ2-1
CDR3nt: TGTGCCAGCACCGAGCGCCTAGCGGCCTACAATGAGCAGTTCTTC
CDR3aa: CASTERLAAYNEQFF

v_gene: TRBV28
d_gene: .
abundance: .
j_gene: TRBJ1-2
CDR3nt: TGTGCCAGCAGTTCGATCCCCCGGGGGAACTATGGCTACACCTTC
CDR3aa: CASSSIPRGNYGYTF

v_gene: TRBV9
d_gene: TRBD1
abundance: .
j_gene: TRBJ2-2
CDR3nt: TGTGCCAGCGGCTCGCGGGACAGGTTAAACACCGGGGAGCTGTTTTTT
CDR3aa: CASGSRDRLNTGELFF

v_gene: TRBV6-2/TRBV6-3
d_gene: .
abundance: .
j_gene: TRBJ2-7
CDR3nt: TGTGCCAGCAGTTACTCGGCCGACCGGACTTCCTACGAGCAGTACTTC
CDR3aa: CASSYSADRTSYEQYF

v_gene: TRBV27
d_gene: .
abundance: .
j_gene: TRBJ2-5
CDR3nt: TGTGCCAGCAGCCGGTGGGTAGGAGAGACCCAGTACTTC
CDR3aa: CASSRWVGETQYF

v_gene: TRBV2
d_gene: TRBD1
abundance: .
j_gene: TRBJ1-4
CDR3nt: TGTGCCAGCATCTTGGACAGGGGGCCTTCAATTTCTGAAAAACTGTTTTTT
CDR3aa: CASILDRGPSISEKLFF

v_gene: TRBV5-1
d_gene: TRBD2
abundance: .
j_gene: TRBJ2-3
CDR3nt: TGCGCCAGCGTCTATAGCGGGAGGAGCACAGATACGCAGTATTTT
CDR3aa: CASVYSGRSTDTQYF

v_gene: TRBV11-2
d_gene: TRBD1
abundance: .
j_gene: TRBJ1-2
CDR3nt: TGTGCCAGCAGCTTAGAGGCAGGGGGAAGCTATGGCTACACCTTC
CDR3aa: CASSLEAGGSYGYTF